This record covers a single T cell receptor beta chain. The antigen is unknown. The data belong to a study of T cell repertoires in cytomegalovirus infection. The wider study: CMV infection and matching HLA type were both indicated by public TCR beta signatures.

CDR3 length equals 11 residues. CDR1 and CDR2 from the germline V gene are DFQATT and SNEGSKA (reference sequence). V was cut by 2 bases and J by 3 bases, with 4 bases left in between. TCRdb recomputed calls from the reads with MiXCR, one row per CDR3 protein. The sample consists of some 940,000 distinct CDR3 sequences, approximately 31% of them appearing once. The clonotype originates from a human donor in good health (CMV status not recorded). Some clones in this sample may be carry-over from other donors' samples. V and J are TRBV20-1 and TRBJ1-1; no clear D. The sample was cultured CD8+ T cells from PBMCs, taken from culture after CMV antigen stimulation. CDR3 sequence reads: CSARSDTEAFF. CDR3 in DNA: TGCAGTGCTAGATCAGACACTGAAGCTTTCTTT.